One sample yielded the 8 T cell receptor beta chains listed below, sequenced in a study of identical twins. TCRdb re-called the 5' RACE reads with MiXCR, one entry per CDR3 protein. This sample yields some 630,000 distinct CDR3 sequences, of which around 7.5% are seen a single time; approximately 1.5% belongs to the top ten. The sample was also reused in another study, on yellow fever vaccine responses in identical twins.

The sequenced material came from PBMCs. These receptors were taken from a woman aged 18-30 years in good health.

This clonotype was recorded many times. The chain couples TRBV4-1 to TRBJ1-6; D is perhaps TRBD1 (5 bases). Germline V lookup: CDR1 MGHRA, CDR2 YSYEKL. The CDR3 length is 12 residues. The germline V and J ends were trimmed by 1 base and 10 bases, with 5 bases remaining between them. The chain's CDR3 is CASSQGQSPLHF. The DNA for the CDR3 is TGCGCCAGCAGCCAAGGACAGTCACCCCTCCACTTT.

On this clonotype: The junction departs from the called germline gene at one end, perhaps through a read error. V usage is TRBV3-1 and J usage is TRBJ2-7, with 8 bases fitting TRBD1. This CDR3 spans 17 amino acids. Germline V gene sequence: CDR1 LGHDT, CDR2 YNNKEL (reference sequence). CDR3 DNA sequence: TGTGCCAGCACCCAAGAAATAACGGGACAGGTCCTATACGAGCAGTACTTC. Amino acid sequence: CASTQEITGQVLYEQYF.

The sample holds a few counts of this clonotype. V gene TRBV11-2 combines with J gene TRBJ2-1; the match to TRBD2 covers 15 bases. Germline V gives CDR1 SGHAT, CDR2 FQNNGV. V lost 4 bases to trimming and J lost 12 bases; unmatched junction nucleotides: 1. The length of the CDR3 is 13 residues. CDR3 residues: CASSWTSGGGQFF. For the CDR3, the DNA is TGTGCCAGCAGCTGGACTAGCGGGGGGGGGCAGTTCTTC.

This clonotype has ten or more counts. The chain employs TRBV5-5 and TRBJ2-2, with unresolved D. Trimming pared 4 bases from V and 0 bases from J, leaving 4 bases between. This CDR3 region has 13 residues. Germline V gene data show CDR1 as SGHKS and CDR2 as YYEKEE (reference sequence). CDR3 residues: CASSGANTGELFF. CDR3 bases: TGTGCCAGCAGCGGGGCGAACACCGGGGAGCTGTTTTTT.

This clonotype was seen many times. The CDR3 DNA reads TGTGCCATCAGTGAGTCTAAACCGGGGTTGAAGACCACTGAAGCTTTCTTT. It yields the protein CAISESKPGLKTTEAFF. The chain recombines TRBV10-3 with TRBJ1-1; D gene unclear. Germline V gene data show CDR1 as ENHRY and CDR2 as SYGVKD. CDR3 length: 17 residues. V shed 0 bases and J shed 4 bases, with 18 bases lying between them.

This clonotype was seen at least ten times. The chain has TRBV14 and TRBJ1-1; 7 bases line up with TRBD1. The CDR3 contains 14 residues. The V segment lost 3 bases and the J segment 1 base; nucleotides outside the gene matches: 2. CDR1 and CDR2 from the germline V gene are SGHDN and FVKESK. This CDR3 reads CASSHTGANTEAFF. The CDR3 DNA is TGTGCCAGCAGCCATACAGGGGCGAACACTGAAGCTTTCTTT. The full variable domain, its missing parts supplied by reference TRBV14 and TRBJ1-1, is EAGVTQFPSHSVIEKGQTVTLRCDPISGHDNLYWYRRVMGKEIKFLLHFVKESKQDESGMPNNRFLAERTGGTYSTLKVQPAELEDSGVYFCASSHTGANTEAFFGQGTRLTVV.

Note on this clonotype: At one boundary the junction diverges from the germline segment, which might be a read error. The gene calls are TRBV18 and TRBJ2-7, with 8 bases fitting TRBD1. CDR3 size: 14 residues. The germline V gene encodes CDR1 KGHSH and CDR2 LQKENI. The CDR3 DNA is TGTGCCAGCTCCCCACTCCAGGGGGCAAACGAGCAGTACTTC. Its protein product is CASSPLQGANEQYF.

V is TRBV7-9 and J is TRBJ2-3; 8 bases agree with TRBD2. Looked up from germline, CDR1 is SEHNR and CDR2 is FQNEAQ (reference sequence). This CDR3 comprises 15 residues. The V gene end was trimmed by 5 bases and the J gene end by 5 bases; junction bases not matched to a gene: 9. The CDR3, as DNA: TGTGCCAGCAGCACGGGACTAGGGACCGGAGATACGCAGTATTTT. This encodes CASSTGLGTGDTQYF.